This TCR beta chain was recovered during a study of OX40 agonist ivuxolimab in advanced cancers. As for the study more broadly: Ivuxolimab, which targeted the costimulatory receptor OX40 (CD134), was an agonistic, fully human IgG2 monoclonal antibody. Intravenous ivuxolimab was administered to patients every 2 weeks at six dose levels: 0.01, 0.1, 0.3, 1.5, 3 and 10 mg/kg. Among the roughly 50 dose-escalation patients, some 20 had hepatocellular carcinoma, roughly 15 melanoma, 9 renal cell carcinoma and 9 head and neck cancer. The dose-escalation cohort was almost 85% male with a mean age of about 58 years, ranging from roughly 23 to 90. Patients were allowed to have had prior anti-PD-1, anti-PD-L1 or anti-CTLA-4 therapy, and 30% to 50% of the dose-escalation patients had previously received checkpoint inhibitors. Partial responses occurred in three dose-escalation patients: two with cutaneous melanoma and one with hepatocellular carcinoma. Peripheral TCRbeta sequencing aimed to test whether ivuxolimab altered TCR sequence diversity and caused clonal T-cell expansion. The monotherapy dose-escalation portion (N ≈ 50 patients) of the phase I ivuxolimab trial is reported in the paper. What the work shows at the level of the full study, not this receptor alone: Clonal expansion of both CD4+ and CD8+ blood T cells was observed from baseline to week 6 at doses 0.1 to 3.0 mg/kg. Low levels of normalized T-cell clonal expansion were also shown by some nonresponding patients. The antigen specificity of the peripheral T cells that underwent clonal expansion was not determined. In the 0.1-3.0 mg/kg groups, partial responders were among the patients with the lowest normalized peripheral clonal expansion, particularly in CD8+ T cells. After ivuxolimab, CD8+ T cells had more expanded clones than CD4+ T cells on average.

Genomic DNA was isolated from the sorted cells so that the TCRbeta CDR3 region could be sequenced. TCRbeta CDR3 regions were sequenced using the immunoSEQ Assay. The immuneACCESS repertoire file appears here via TCRdb, limited to in-frame rearrangements. These files lack a portion of the clones; in checked studies, under half of the deficit traces to unresolved V genes, and the cause of the others is not known. The sample records tens of thousands of clones, roughly nine tenths of which are singletons. The ten largest make up roughly an eighth of the sample. This clone was seen once. Its binding antigen is unknown. No much larger clone exists at a distance of one base, and base qualities are not known. The CDR3 has 15 amino acids, counting the end cysteine and phenylalanine. Only the CDR3 portion is preserved as DNA: 45 bases, with reading frame beginning at the first base. Via the germline V gene, CDR1 is MDHEN and CDR2 SYDVKM.

The trial excluded patients who had a history of autoimmune disease or who were on systemic immunosuppression. Peripheral blood for TCR sequencing was collected from all dose cohorts at baseline, on cycle 4 day 1, and on cycle 7 day 1. The samples were taken from a phase I, first-in-human, multicenter, open-label dose-escalation trial of ivuxolimab. Adults with locally advanced or metastatic head and neck squamous cell, hepatocellular, melanoma or renal cell carcinoma were enrolled in the trial. Before TCR sequencing, CD4+ T cells and CD8+ T cells were sorted from peripheral blood as separate populations.

This sequence was found in an adult with an advanced solid tumor such as melanoma, head and neck, liver or kidney cancer. Here the sequenced sample was CD4+ or CD8+ T cells sorted from blood, taken in a trial of the OX40 agonist ivuxolimab. The chain joins TRBV28 to TRBJ2-5; the D region possibly corresponds to TRBD2 (6 bases align). The tail of the sequence fits TRBJ2-7 better, so the J call may be wrong. The nucleotide sequence reads as follows: TGTGCCACGACCTGGGACTCCGCTTGGGGGAACGAGCAGTACTTC. This codes for CATTWDSAWGNEQYF.